Listed here are 5 T cell receptor beta chains from one sample, sequenced in a study of blood T cell repertoires in COVID-19. Produced via immunoSEQ multiplex PCR; TCRdb's table is partial and in-frame only. The table lists 490,000 or so clones, roughly nine tenths of them singletons. Sequenced material: PBMCs or T cells enriched from blood (not recorded which). These TCRs come from a woman aged 55-69 years who had recovered from COVID-19.

This sequence joins TRBV3-1 (or the pseudogene TRBV3-2) and TRBJ1-2; weak D call: TRBD1 (5 bases). V lost 6 bases and J lost 1, with 9 bases in between. The CDR3 extends over 13 amino acids. Germline V lookup: CDR1 LGHDT, CDR2 YNNKEL (reference sequence). CDR3 sequence: CASRSRDNYGYTF. The DNA of the CDR3 is TGTGCCAGCAGGAGCAGGGATAACTATGGCTACACCTTC.

This sequence joins TRBV4-1 and TRBJ1-1, with TRBD1 as a possible D gene (5 bases). Germline assignment: CDR1 MGHRA and CDR2 YSYEKL. The CDR3 is 15 residues long. V was pared by 5 bases and J by 3 bases, with 16 bases between. CDR3 sequence reads: CASSLNDSPYTEAFF. The CDR3, as DNA: TGCGCCAGCAGCTTAAATGACAGTCCCTACACTGAAGCTTTCTTT.

V is TRBV7-9 and J is TRBJ1-4, with 8 bases matching TRBD1. Germline V gives CDR1 SEHNR, CDR2 FQNEAQ (reference sequence). V lost 5 bases to trimming and J lost 7 bases; unmatched junction nucleotides: 9. The CDR3 length is 15 residues. CDR3 protein: CASSPPGTGREKLFF. Here the CDR3 DNA reads TGTGCCAGCAGCCCCCCAGGGACAGGTCGTGAAAAACTGTTTTTT.

As regards this clone: Compared with germline, one end of the junction differs, possibly owing to a read error. This chain links TRBV5-1 with TRBJ2-2; possibly TRBD1 for D (6 bases). Per germline, CDR1 SGHRS and CDR2 YFSETQ. The CDR3 has 17 residues. The CDR3 is CASTLGLQGILTGELFF. CDR3 DNA: TGCGCCAGCACCTTGGGGCTACAGGGAATCTTGACCGGGGAGCTGTTTTTT.

This chain uses TRBV18 with TRBJ1-5; TRBD1 agrees at 7 bases. Germline V gene data show CDR1 as KGHSH and CDR2 as LQKENI. The CDR3 totals 14 residues. The J segment lost 4 bases and the V segment lost 4 bases, leaving 4 bases of the junction unmatched. CDR3 sequence (DNA): TGTGCCAGCTCACTCGACAGGGTGAATCAGCCCCAGCATTTT. It yields the protein CASSLDRVNQPQHF.